One and the same sample provided the 30 T cell receptor beta chains below, sequenced in a study of CXCR3-negative and CXCR3-positive naive CD8 T cells. The antigens for these receptors are not known. UMI labels and 5' RACE were used to prepare the TRB cDNA libraries. Each CDR3 protein gets one entry in TCRdb, which reprocessed the 5' RACE reads and gives no DNA. Its table lists 85,000 to 130,000 distinct CDR3 sequences. Findings of the study overall: Naive CXCR3-positive cells had TRB CDR3s more hydrophobic than those of CXCR3-negative naive cells.

Sequencing used naive CXCR3+ CD8+ T cells from blood. As to subset: CD45RO-CCR7+CD27+CD95- naive CD8+ T cells expressing CXCR3 (TNR3+). These receptors were taken from a human donor in good health. Some clones in this sample may be carry-over from other donors' samples.

The CDR3 region is CASSLFRESGELFF. The genes are TRBV11-3 and TRBJ2-2; TCRdb returns TRBD1, unconfirmable since there is no DNA. This CDR3 contains 14 residues. CDR1 SGHNT and CDR2 YENEEA come from the germline V gene. Using reference TRBV11-3 and TRBJ2-2 for the parts outside the CDR3, the full variable domain is EAGVVQSPRYKIIEKKQPVAFWCNPISGHNTLYWYLQNLGQGPELLIRYENEEAVDDSQLPKDRFSAERLKGVDSTLKIQPAELGDSAVYLCASSLFRESGELFFGEGSRLTVL.

The chain couples TRBV2 to TRBJ2-3; TCRdb indicates TRBD2, and absent DNA this call remains unverified. Germline V gene data show CDR1 as SNHLY and CDR2 as FYNNEI. This CDR3 comprises 16 residues. CDR3 loop: CASSGLADGGTDTQYF.

The rearrangement joins TRBV7-2 to TRBJ2-2. Germline assignment: CDR1 SGHTA and CDR2 FQGNSA. The CDR3 covers 16 residues. This chain's CDR3 is CASSLYHADYTGELFF.

The rearrangement joins TRBV20-1 to TRBJ2-1; lacking DNA, the TRBD2 call made by TCRdb goes unchecked. The germline V gene has CDR1 DFQATT and CDR2 SNEGSKA (reference sequence). CDR3 length: 18 residues. The CDR3 reads CSAGTSGGATDSYNEQFF.

The chain links TRBV6-5 to TRBJ2-7. CDR1 and CDR2 (germline): MNHEY, SVGAGI. The CDR3 has 13 amino acids. The CDR3 protein is CASSYRQTYEQYF.

The rearrangement uses TRBV7-6 and TRBJ2-1; TCRdb reports TRBD2, a call that lacks DNA to check it against. Germline V gene lookup returns CDR1 SGHVS and CDR2 FNYEAQ. The CDR3 length is 14 residues. Here the CDR3 reads CASRWTSGRGEQFF. The whole variable domain, remainder taken from reference TRBV7-6 and TRBJ2-1, is GAGVSQSPRYKVTKRGQDVALRCDPISGHVSLYWYRQALGQGPEFLTYFNYEAQQDKSGLPNDRFSAERPEGSISTLTIQRTEQRDSAMYRCASRWTSGRGEQFFGPGTRLTVL.

J is TRBJ2-7 and V is TRBV25-1. Germline CDR1 is MGHDK and CDR2 is SYGVNS. CDR3 length: 14 amino acids. The CDR3 spells CASSVEGRSYEQYF.

V is TRBV27 and J is TRBJ1-1. The CDR3 covers 13 residues. Per the germline V gene, CDR1 is MNHEY and CDR2 is SMNVEV (reference sequence). The CDR3 here is CASGSDPNTEAFF.

The chain has TRBV19 and TRBJ1-5; TCRdb's assignment of TRBD1 cannot be checked, as there is no DNA. Per the germline V gene, CDR1 is LNHDA and CDR2 is SQIVND (reference sequence). The CDR3 consists of 15 residues. This CDR3 is CASSTTGGRNQPQHF.

The V gene is TRBV6-2 or TRBV6-3, the J gene TRBJ2-5. The CDR3 loop spans 14 amino acids. Germline lookup yields CDR1 MNHEY and CDR2 SVGEGT. This CDR3 reads CASSLMRFQETQYF.

The chain combines TRBV7-9 with TRBJ2-1. Per germline, CDR1 SEHNR and CDR2 FQNEAQ (reference sequence). The CDR3 has 13 amino acids. The CDR3 sequence: CASSLVASNEQFF.

The chain uses TRBV29-1 and TRBJ2-2; TCRdb calls TRBD1, which cannot be checked without DNA. This CDR3 comprises 14 residues. The germline gives CDR1 SQVTM, CDR2 ANQGSEA. CDR3: CSAEGTPNTGELFF.

This chain links TRBV5-6 with TRBJ2-7. There are 12 residues in the CDR3. Germline loops: CDR1 SGHDT, CDR2 YYEEEE. The CDR3 sequence: CASSLYVHEQYF.

The rearrangement links TRBV12-3 or TRBV12-4 to TRBJ1-1; TCRdb outputs TRBD1, but without DNA this stays unchecked. This CDR3 has 13 amino acids. The CDR3 reads CASSLQGNTEAFF.

This CDR3 is CASSSLAASTDTQYF. The chain is built from TRBV28 and TRBJ2-3; the TCRdb D gene call, TRBD2, has no DNA to confirm it. CDR3 length: 15 amino acids. Per the germline V gene, CDR1 is MDHEN and CDR2 is SYDVKM.

The chain joins TRBV11-1 to TRBJ2-2; the D call from TCRdb, TRBD1, cannot be confirmed without DNA. The length of the CDR3 is 13 residues. From germline, CDR1 is SGHAT and CDR2 FQDESV (reference sequence). This CDR3 reads CASSYTGTGELFF.

The V gene is TRBV29-1, the J gene TRBJ2-1. Germline V gives CDR1 SQVTM, CDR2 ANQGSEA. The CDR3 is 16 residues long. The CDR3 loop is CSVEEGLYSSYNEQFF.

The chain has TRBV4-1 and TRBJ2-7; the D call from TCRdb, TRBD1, cannot be confirmed without DNA. Germline V gene data show CDR1 as MGHRA and CDR2 as YSYEKL. This CDR3 has 15 residues. This CDR3 reads CASSHSRDSSYEQYF.

The chain joins TRBV6-1 to TRBJ2-5. The CDR3 has 12 residues. CDR1 is MNHNS, CDR2 SASEGT, per germline. CDR3 amino acids: CASMGIPETQYF.

The J gene is TRBJ2-2, the V gene TRBV11-2; TCRdb proposes TRBD2, but this gene call is untestable without DNA. This CDR3 comprises 13 residues. CDR1 is SGHAT and CDR2 is FQNNGV in the germline V gene. The CDR3 sequence: CASSYEGPGELFF.

V usage is TRBV7-9 and J usage is TRBJ2-3; checking the TCRdb D call of TRBD2 is not possible without DNA. The CDR3 has 16 residues. Looked up from germline, CDR1 is SEHNR and CDR2 is FQNEAQ (reference sequence). The CDR3 protein is CASSSQGALPKDTQYF.

The chain employs TRBV7-2 and TRBJ2-1; TCRdb's D call, TRBD1, is unchecked because there is no DNA. Germline V gene sequence: CDR1 SGHTA, CDR2 FQGNSA. CDR3 size: 16 residues. CDR3: CASSLSGGALYNEQFF.

The genes are TRBV27 and TRBJ1-1. The germline gives CDR1 MNHEY, CDR2 SMNVEV (reference sequence). CDR3 length: 15 residues. This chain's CDR3 is CASSLHYGDDTEAFF.

The V and J genes are TRBV21-1 and TRBJ1-1; the TCRdb D gene call, TRBD1, has no DNA to confirm it. TRBV21-1 is labeled a pseudogene. This CDR3 region has 13 residues. CDR3 amino acids: CASKGQGHTEAFF.

The chain links TRBV9 to TRBJ2-7; the D call of TRBD2 rests on TCRdb alone, since no DNA is present to check it. The CDR3 sequence is 17 residues long. Germline V gene sequence: CDR1 SGDLS, CDR2 YYNGEE. This chain's CDR3 is CASSPGTSGRTTYEQCF. The full variable domain, completed using reference TRBV9 and TRBJ2-7, is DSGVTQTPKHLITATGQRVTLRCSPRSGDLSVYWYQQSLDQGLQFLIQYYNGEERAKGNILERFSAQQFPDLHSELNLSSLELGDSALYFCASSPGTSGRTTYEQCFGPGTRLTVT.

This sequence joins TRBV14 and TRBJ2-1; absent DNA, TCRdb's TRBD1 call cannot be checked. The germline V gene has CDR1 SGHDN and CDR2 FVKESK. The CDR3 has 15 residues. The CDR3 is CASSHRDRFYNEQFF. The variable domain in full, completed from reference TRBV14 and TRBJ2-1, reads EAGVTQFPSHSVIEKGQTVTLRCDPISGHDNLYWYRRVMGKEIKFLLHFVKESKQDESGMPNNRFLAERTGGTYSTLKVQPAELEDSGVYFCASSHRDRFYNEQFFGPGTRLTVL.

The chain recombines TRBV7-9 with TRBJ2-1; TCRdb designates TRBD2, a call that cannot be tested without DNA. Germline V CDR1 and CDR2: SEHNR, FQNEAQ (reference sequence). This CDR3 is built from 16 residues. The CDR3 is CASSHRTSGQGVEQFF. Supplemented by reference TRBV7-9 and TRBJ2-1, the full variable domain reads DTGVSQNPRHKITKRGQNVTFRCDPISEHNRLYWYRQTLGQGPEFLTYFQNEAQLEKSRLLSDRFSAERPKGSFSTLEIQRTEQGDSAMYLCASSHRTSGQGVEQFFGPGTRLTVL.

The V call is TRBV29-1, the J call TRBJ2-7; the D gene TCRdb calls, TRBD1, cannot be checked with no DNA. The CDR3 runs to 13 residues. From germline, CDR1 is SQVTM and CDR2 ANQGSEA. The CDR3 loop is CSVGQGFSYEQYF.

CDR3 region: CSVEDQRLNEQFF. The genes are TRBV29-1 and TRBJ2-1. The CDR3 is 13 amino acids. CDR1 is SQVTM and CDR2 is ANQGSEA in the germline V gene.

The chain employs TRBV10-3 and TRBJ2-5; TCRdb gives TRBD1 as the D gene, but with no DNA this cannot be confirmed. The CDR3 length is 13 residues. Germline V gives CDR1 ENHRY, CDR2 SYGVKD. CDR3 protein: CAIAPERQETQYF.